Each of the 18 T cell receptor beta chains below was sequenced from the same sample in a study of early T cells in non-severe SARS-CoV-2 infection (dated by TCRdb to 2020 to 2023). The library was obtained by 5' RACE. TCRdb shows the sequencer as NextSeq 500. TCRdb trimmed public reads at Q25 via fastp, called clones via MiXCR and kept in-frame beta chains. Rows with one shared CDR3 protein collapse into an entry with the most common genes and DNA. Within this sample are about 30,000 distinct CDR3 sequences, with 3% to 4% of them counted one time only. The ten largest clones take up about 7.5% of the sample. Sequencing input: whole blood. The receptors here all came from an adult who was a healthcare worker with PCR-confirmed SARS-CoV-2 infection or an uninfected control (not recorded which).

This clonotype was counted a few times. The chain uses TRBV7-2 and TRBJ2-1; 8 positions agree with TRBD2. This CDR3 comprises 14 residues. Losses at the gene ends were 2 bases for V and 10 bases for J; bases not matched to a gene: 7. The germline CDR1 and CDR2 sequences are SGHTA and FQGNSA. As DNA, the CDR3 is TGTGCCAGCAGCTTACCGACTAGCGTCGGCGAGCAGTTCTTC. It translates to CASSLPTSVGEQFF.

This clonotype was picked up many times. The V and J genes are TRBV19 and TRBJ1-5; D is unclear. V lost 10 bases, J lost 5 bases, and 12 bases lay in between. The CDR3 consists of 12 residues. The germline V gene encodes CDR1 LNHDA and CDR2 SQIVND (reference sequence). CDR3: CATRKDHQPQHF. The CDR3 DNA is TGTGCCACTCGAAAAGATCATCAGCCCCAGCATTTT.

This clonotype has only a few counts. The chain joins TRBV7-2 to TRBJ2-7; 7 bases match TRBD1. Losses at the gene ends were 3 bases for V and 2 bases for J; bases not matched to a gene: 7. The CDR3 has 15 amino acids. Germline assignment: CDR1 SGHTA and CDR2 FQGNSA. CDR3 DNA: TGTGCCAGCAGCTTCGGTCCCGGGACAGCCTACGAGCAGTACTTC. Its protein product is CASSFGPGTAYEQYF.

This clonotype was seen repeatedly, ten times or more. This sequence joins TRBV7-9 and TRBJ2-1, with a possible D match to TRBD2 (6 bases). V dropped 0 bases and J dropped 4 bases, with 7 bases sitting between them. Germline V gives CDR1 SEHNR, CDR2 FQNEAQ (reference sequence). The length of the CDR3 is 14 residues. CDR3 residues: CASSLASGYNEQFF. CDR3 DNA sequence: TGTGCCAGCAGCTTAGCTAGCGGTTACAATGAGCAGTTCTTC.

A few counts support this clonotype. At one boundary the junction diverges from the germline segment, which might be a read error. Written as DNA, the CDR3 is TGCAGCGTTGAACCCACCGGGACAGGGTCGATCTTC. It specifies CSVEPTGTGSIF. The chain has TRBV29-1 and TRBJ2-1; 9 positions agree with TRBD1. This CDR3 region has 12 residues. In germline, CDR1 is SQVTM, CDR2 ANQGSEA.

This clonotype was seen repeatedly, ten times or more. The V gene is TRBV13, the J gene TRBJ1-2; D call uncertain. Trimming took off 1 base at V and 4 bases at J, with 10 bases between the two ends. The V gene's germline CDR1 is PRHDT and CDR2 FYEKMQ (reference sequence). This CDR3 is 14 amino acids long. CDR3 loop: CASSLEAGAYGYTF. The CDR3 DNA is TGTGCCAGCAGCTTAGAAGCAGGAGCCTATGGCTACACCTTC.

This clonotype was observed many times. This chain connects TRBV6-1 to TRBJ2-2; maybe TRBD2 (5 bases). The CDR3 runs to 17 residues. Trimming cost V 8 bases and J 0 bases, with 19 bases left between them. The germline V gene encodes CDR1 MNHNS and CDR2 SASEGT. CDR3 in amino acids: CASGLLRLRANTGELFF. The CDR3 DNA sequence: TGTGCCAGCGGCCTACTCCGACTACGCGCGAACACCGGGGAGCTGTTTTTT.

This sequence joins TRBV29-1 and TRBJ1-1; no reliable D call. The germline CDR1 and CDR2 sequences are SQVTM and ANQGSEA. Trimming stripped 7 bases from V and 2 bases from J, with 14 bases between. CDR3 length: 13 residues. CDR3 in DNA: TGCAGCGCTGGCGCCCGAGCCAACACTGAAGCTTTCTTT. Its translation is CSAGARANTEAFF. Drawing the rest from reference TRBV29-1 and TRBJ1-1, the complete variable domain is SAVISQKPSRDICQRGTSLTIQCQVDSQVTMMFWYRQQPGQSLTLIATANQGSEATYESGFVIDKFPISRPNLTFSTLTVSNMSPEDSSIYLCSAGARANTEAFFGQGTRLTVV.

This clonotype showed up just a few times. The chain's CDR3 is CASSQGGESGQFF. CDR3 sequence (DNA): TGTGCCAGCAGCCAAGGAGGAGAATCGGGGCAGTTCTTC. This chain connects TRBV4-2 to TRBJ2-1; D is uncertain. The CDR3 loop spans 13 amino acids. V lost 1 base and J lost 12, with 13 bases in between. The V gene's germline CDR1 is LGHNA and CDR2 YNFKEQ.

This clonotype is termed medium-sized. The rearrangement joins TRBV7-9 to TRBJ1-2, with TRBD1 matching over 10 bases. The CDR3 is 16 amino acids. CDR1 and CDR2 from the germline V gene are SEHNR and FQNEAQ (reference sequence). The V and J ends lost 5 bases and 3 bases, in that order; junction bases with no gene match: 9. Here the CDR3 DNA reads TGTGCCAGCAGCCCACCCCTAGGACAGGGGGACTATGGCTACACCTTC. Protein product: CASSPPLGQGDYGYTF.

V is TRBV29-1 and J is TRBJ1-2; 8 nucleotides agree with TRBD1. Trimming took 3 bases from V and 4 from J; bases not matched to a gene: 7. This CDR3 has 14 residues. The germline V gene encodes CDR1 SQVTM and CDR2 ANQGSEA. Written as DNA, the CDR3 is TGCAGCGTTGACATGAGGACAGGGCGCTATGGCTACACCTTC. This codes for CSVDMRTGRYGYTF.

This clonotype was seen repeatedly, ten times or more. The rearrangement links TRBV19 to TRBJ1-6, with a weak D call TRBD1 (6 bases). V lost 9 bases, J lost 5 bases, and 14 bases lay in between. The germline CDR1 and CDR2 sequences are LNHDA and SQIVND (reference sequence). CDR3 size: 14 residues. The CDR3 loop is CASSTGQNNSPLHF. CDR3 nucleotide sequence: TGTGCCAGCTCCACCGGACAGAATAATTCACCCCTCCACTTT.

This clonotype occurred many times. The V call is TRBV7-9, the J call TRBJ1-4; 10 bases line up with TRBD1. This CDR3 comprises 14 residues. The germline gives CDR1 SEHNR, CDR2 FQNEAQ (reference sequence). After removal of 3 bases from V and 8 bases from J, the junction contained 3 bases not matched to a gene. The chain's CDR3 is CASSLGQGNEKLFF. The CDR3 bases are TGTGCCAGCAGCTTGGGACAGGGGAACGAAAAACTGTTTTTT.

The chain links TRBV13 to TRBJ2-5, with TRBD2 matching 12 bases. This CDR3 is 14 amino acids long. CDR1 is PRHDT, CDR2 FYEKMQ, per germline (reference sequence). J was trimmed by 4 bases and V by 5 bases; bases with no gene match: 2. CDR3: CASSEGLAGETQYF. As DNA, the CDR3 is TGTGCCAGCAGCGAGGGACTAGCGGGAGAGACCCAGTACTTC. The full variable domain, completed using reference TRBV13 and TRBJ2-5, is AAGVIQSPRHLIKEKRETATLKCYPIPRHDTVYWYQQGPGQDPQFLISFYEKMQSDKGSIPDRFSAQQFSDYHSELNMSSLELGDSALYFCASSEGLAGETQYFGPGTRLLVL.

V gene TRBV12-3 or TRBV12-4 combines with J gene TRBJ1-2, with 7 bases fitting TRBD1. This CDR3 contains 16 residues. Unmatched junction bases numbered 16, after V lost 6 bases and J lost 6 bases. CDR3 loop: CASSFALGGGKDGYTF. The CDR3 nucleotides are TGTGCCAGCAGCTTTGCTTTAGGAGGGGGCAAGGATGGCTACACCTTC.

This clonotype has more than one count but fewer than ten. The rearrangement links TRBV7-9 to TRBJ2-3, with D uncertain. The CDR3 loop spans 11 amino acids. V dropped 8 bases and J dropped 3 bases, with 6 bases sitting between them. Germline V CDR1 and CDR2: SEHNR, FQNEAQ (reference sequence). CDR3 amino acids: CASRKTDTQYF. The CDR3 DNA reads as TGTGCCAGCCGCAAAACAGATACGCAGTATTTT.

This clonotype was recorded at least ten times. This chain links TRBV10-3 with TRBJ2-1, with D uncertain. CDR1 ENHRY and CDR2 SYGVKD come from the germline V gene. The ends were cut back, 3 bases at V and 3 bases at J, with 15 bases in the middle. The CDR3 totals 16 residues. The CDR3 region is CAISDPVLGYYNEQFF. CDR3 sequence (DNA): TGTGCCATCAGTGACCCGGTTTTGGGCTACTACAATGAGCAGTTCTTC.

The CDR3 sequence is CSVGTGQGTEAFF. DNA for the CDR3: TGCAGCGTTGGGACAGGGCAGGGAACTGAAGCTTTCTTT. The rearrangement uses TRBV29-1 and TRBJ1-1, with 8 bases that match TRBD1. The CDR3 has 13 amino acids. Unmatched junction bases numbered 6, after V lost 4 bases and J lost 5 bases. Germline-derived CDR1 and CDR2 are SQVTM and ANQGSEA.